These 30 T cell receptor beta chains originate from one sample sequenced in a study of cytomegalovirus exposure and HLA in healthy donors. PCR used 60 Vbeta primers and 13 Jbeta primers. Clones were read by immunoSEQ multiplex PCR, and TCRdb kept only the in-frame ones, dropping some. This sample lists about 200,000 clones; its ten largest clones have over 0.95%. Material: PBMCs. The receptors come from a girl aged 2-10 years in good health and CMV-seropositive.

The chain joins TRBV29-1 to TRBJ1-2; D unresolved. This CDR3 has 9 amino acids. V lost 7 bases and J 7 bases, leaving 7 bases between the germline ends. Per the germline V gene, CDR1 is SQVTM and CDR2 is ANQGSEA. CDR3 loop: CSGAPGYTF. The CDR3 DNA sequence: TGCAGCGGGGCTCCTGGCTACACCTTC.

The CDR3 DNA reads TGTGCCAGCGCGGCAGGGGTCGCTGACTATGGCTACACCTTC. Protein: CASAAGVADYGYTF. This sequence joins TRBV7-2 and TRBJ1-2, with D perhaps TRBD1 (6 bases). Per germline, CDR1 SGHTA and CDR2 FQGNSA. V lost 8 bases and J lost 3, with 16 bases in between. The CDR3 consists of 14 residues. The whole variable domain, filled in from reference TRBV7-2 and TRBJ1-2, reads GAGVSQSPSNKVTEKGKDVELRCDPISGHTALYWYRQSLGQGLEFLIYFQGNSAPDKSGLPSDRFSAERTGGSVSTLTIQRTQQEDSAVYLCASAAGVADYGYTFGSGTRLTVV.

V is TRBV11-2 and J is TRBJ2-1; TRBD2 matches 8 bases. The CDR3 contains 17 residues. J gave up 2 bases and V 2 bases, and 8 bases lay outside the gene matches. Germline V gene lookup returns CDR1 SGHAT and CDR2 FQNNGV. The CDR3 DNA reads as TGTGCCAGCAGCTTACCCCGACTAGCGTTCACCTACAATGAGCAGTTCTTC. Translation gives CASSLPRLAFTYNEQFF.

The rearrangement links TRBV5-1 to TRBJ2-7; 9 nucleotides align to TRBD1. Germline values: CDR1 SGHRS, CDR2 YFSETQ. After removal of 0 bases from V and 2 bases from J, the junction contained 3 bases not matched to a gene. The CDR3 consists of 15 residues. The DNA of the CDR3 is TGCGCCAGCAGCTTGGAGGGACAGGGACCCTACGAGCAGTACTTC. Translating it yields CASSLEGQGPYEQYF. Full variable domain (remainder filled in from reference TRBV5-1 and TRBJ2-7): KAGVTQTPRYLIKTRGQQVTLSCSPISGHRSVSWYQQTPGQGLQFLFEYFSETQRNKGNFPGRFSGRQFSNSRSEMNVSTLELGDSALYLCASSLEGQGPYEQYFGPGTRLTVT.

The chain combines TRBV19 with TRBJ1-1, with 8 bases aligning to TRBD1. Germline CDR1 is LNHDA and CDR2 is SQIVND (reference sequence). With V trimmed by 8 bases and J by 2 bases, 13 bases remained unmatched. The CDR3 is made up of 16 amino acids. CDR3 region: CASRPGQGTKNTEAFF. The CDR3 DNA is TGTGCCAGTCGCCCCGGACAGGGAACGAAAAACACTGAAGCTTTCTTT.

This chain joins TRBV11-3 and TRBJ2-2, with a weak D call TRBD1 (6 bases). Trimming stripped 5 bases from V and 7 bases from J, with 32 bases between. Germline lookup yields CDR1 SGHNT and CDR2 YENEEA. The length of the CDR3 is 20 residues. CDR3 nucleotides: TGTGCCAGCAGCAGTGTCAGGGGTTCCCCCGGGACCTGGTTGGGCGGGGAGCTGTTTTTT. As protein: CASSSVRGSPGTWLGGELFF.

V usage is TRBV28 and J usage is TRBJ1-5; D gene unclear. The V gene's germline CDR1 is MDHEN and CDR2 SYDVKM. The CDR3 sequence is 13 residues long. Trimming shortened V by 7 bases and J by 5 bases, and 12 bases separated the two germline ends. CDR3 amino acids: CASTSRVHQPQHF. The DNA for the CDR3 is TGTGCCAGCACGTCCCGGGTTCATCAGCCCCAGCATTTT.

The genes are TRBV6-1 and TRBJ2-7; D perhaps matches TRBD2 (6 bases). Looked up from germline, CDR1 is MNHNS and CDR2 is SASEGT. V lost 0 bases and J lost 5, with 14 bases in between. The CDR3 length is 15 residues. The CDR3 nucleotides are TGTGCCAGCAGTGAAGCGGGACGGAGGGGCCACGAGCAGTACTTC. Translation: CASSEAGRRGHEQYF.

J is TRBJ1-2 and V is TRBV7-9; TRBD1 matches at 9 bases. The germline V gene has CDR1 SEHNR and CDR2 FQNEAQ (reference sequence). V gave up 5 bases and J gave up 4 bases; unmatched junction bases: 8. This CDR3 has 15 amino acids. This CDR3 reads CASSDRDRDLYGYTF. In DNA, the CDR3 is TGTGCCAGCAGCGACCGGGACAGGGACCTCTATGGCTACACCTTC.

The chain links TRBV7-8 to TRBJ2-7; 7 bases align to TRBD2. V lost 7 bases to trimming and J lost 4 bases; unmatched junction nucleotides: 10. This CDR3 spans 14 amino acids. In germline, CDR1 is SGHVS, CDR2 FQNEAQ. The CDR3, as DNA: TGTGCCAGCAACCCAACAGGAGCGGGGTACGAGCAGTACTTC. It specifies CASNPTGAGYEQYF. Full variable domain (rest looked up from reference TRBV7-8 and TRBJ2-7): GAGVSQSPRYKVAKRGQDVALRCDPISGHVSLFWYQQALGQGPEFLTYFQNEAQLDKSGLPSDRFFAERPEGSVSTLKIQRTQQEDSAVYLCASNPTGAGYEQYFGPGTRLTVT.

The chain's CDR3 is CASSPGTGIYNEQFF. CDR3 coding DNA: TGTGCCAGCAGCCCCGGGACAGGGATTTACAATGAGCAGTTCTTC. V is TRBV9 and J is TRBJ2-1; 9 bases line up with TRBD1. This CDR3 spans 15 amino acids. V shed 4 bases, J shed 4 bases, and the junction held 6 bases outside the gene matches. Germline V gene sequence: CDR1 SGDLS, CDR2 YYNGEE.

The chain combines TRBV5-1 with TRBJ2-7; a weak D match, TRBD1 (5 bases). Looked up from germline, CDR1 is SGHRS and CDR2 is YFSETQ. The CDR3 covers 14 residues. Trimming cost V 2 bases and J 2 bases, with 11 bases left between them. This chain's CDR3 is CASSLDRQTYEQYF. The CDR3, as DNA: TGCGCCAGCAGCTTAGACAGACAAACCTACGAGCAGTACTTC.

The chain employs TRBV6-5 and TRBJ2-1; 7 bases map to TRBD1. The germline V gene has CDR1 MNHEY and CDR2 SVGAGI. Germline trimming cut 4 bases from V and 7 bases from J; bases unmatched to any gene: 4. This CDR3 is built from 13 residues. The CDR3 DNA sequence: TGTGCCAGCAGTTTCCCGACAGGGAATGAGCAGTTCTTC. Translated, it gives CASSFPTGNEQFF.

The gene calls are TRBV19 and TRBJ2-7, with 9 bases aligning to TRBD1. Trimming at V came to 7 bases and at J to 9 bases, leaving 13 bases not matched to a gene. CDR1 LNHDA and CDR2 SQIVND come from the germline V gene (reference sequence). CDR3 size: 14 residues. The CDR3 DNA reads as TGTGCCAGTAATCCGGGACAGGGACCCCCGGGGCAGTACTTC. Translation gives CASNPGQGPPGQYF. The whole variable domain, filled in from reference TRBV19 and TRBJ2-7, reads DGGITQSPKYLFRKEGQNVTLSCEQNLNHDAMYWYRQDPGQGLRLIYYSQIVNDFQKGDIAEGYSVSREKKESFPLTVTSAQKNPTAFYLCASNPGQGPPGQYFGPGTRLTVT.

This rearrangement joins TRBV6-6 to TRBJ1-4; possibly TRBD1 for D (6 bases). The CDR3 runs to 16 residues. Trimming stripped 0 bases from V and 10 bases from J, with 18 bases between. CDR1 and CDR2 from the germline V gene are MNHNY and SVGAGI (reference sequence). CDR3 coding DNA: TGTGCCAGCAGTTACTCGGGGGGGCGAGGAGCTCTAAAACTGTTTTTT. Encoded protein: CASSYSGGRGALKLFF.

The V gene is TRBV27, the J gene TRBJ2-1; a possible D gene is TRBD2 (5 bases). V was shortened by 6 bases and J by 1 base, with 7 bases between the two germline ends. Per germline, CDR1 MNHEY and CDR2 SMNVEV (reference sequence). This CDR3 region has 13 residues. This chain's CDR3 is CASREVSYNEQFF. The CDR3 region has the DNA TGTGCCAGCAGGGAGGTGTCCTACAATGAGCAGTTCTTC.

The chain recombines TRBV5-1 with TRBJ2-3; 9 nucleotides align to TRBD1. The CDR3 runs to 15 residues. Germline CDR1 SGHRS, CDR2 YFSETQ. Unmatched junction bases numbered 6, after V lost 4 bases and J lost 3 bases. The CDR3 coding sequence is TGCGCCAGCAGCGTCTACAGGGGGCAAACAGATACGCAGTATTTT. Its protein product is CASSVYRGQTDTQYF.

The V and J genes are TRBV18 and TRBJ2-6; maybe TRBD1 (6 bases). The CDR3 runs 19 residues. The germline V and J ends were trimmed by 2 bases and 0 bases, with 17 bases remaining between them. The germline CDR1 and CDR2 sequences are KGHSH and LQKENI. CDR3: CASSPLQGSLGSGANVLTF. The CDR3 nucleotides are TGTGCCAGCTCACCATTACAGGGAAGTCTTGGCTCTGGGGCCAACGTCCTGACTTTC.

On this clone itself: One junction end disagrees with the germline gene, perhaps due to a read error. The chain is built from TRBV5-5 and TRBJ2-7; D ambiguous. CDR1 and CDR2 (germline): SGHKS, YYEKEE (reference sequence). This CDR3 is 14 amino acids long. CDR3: CASSLPSGSHEQYF. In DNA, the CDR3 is TGTGCCAGCAGCTTGCCGTCTGGCTCCCACGAGCAGTACTTC.

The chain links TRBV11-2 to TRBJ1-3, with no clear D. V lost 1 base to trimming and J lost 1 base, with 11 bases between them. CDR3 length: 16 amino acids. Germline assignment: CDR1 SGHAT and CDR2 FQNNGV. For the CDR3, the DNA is TGTGCCAGCAGCTTAGTCCAGAAGAAGTCTGGAAACACCATATATTTT. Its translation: CASSLVQKKSGNTIYF.

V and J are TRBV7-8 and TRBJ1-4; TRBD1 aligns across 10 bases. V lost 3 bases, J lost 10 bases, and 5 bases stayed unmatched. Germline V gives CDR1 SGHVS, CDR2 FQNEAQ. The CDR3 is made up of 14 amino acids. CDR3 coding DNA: TGTGCCAGCAGCTTGGGACAGGGGACCTCAAAACTGTTTTTT. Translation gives CASSLGQGTSKLFF.

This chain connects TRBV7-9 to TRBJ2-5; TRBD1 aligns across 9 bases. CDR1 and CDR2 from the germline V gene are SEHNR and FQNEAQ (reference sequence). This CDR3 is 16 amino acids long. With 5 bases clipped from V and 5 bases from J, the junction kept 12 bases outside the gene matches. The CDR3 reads CASSPHPRDRDETQYF. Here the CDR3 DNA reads TGTGCCAGCAGCCCCCACCCCCGGGACAGGGACGAGACCCAGTACTTC.

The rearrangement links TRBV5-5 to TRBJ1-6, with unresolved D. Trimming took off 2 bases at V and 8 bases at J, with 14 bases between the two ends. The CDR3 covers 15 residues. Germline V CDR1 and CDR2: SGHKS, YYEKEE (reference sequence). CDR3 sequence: CASSFFQARDSPLHF. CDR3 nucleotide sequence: TGTGCCAGCAGCTTCTTTCAGGCGAGGGATTCACCCCTCCACTTT.

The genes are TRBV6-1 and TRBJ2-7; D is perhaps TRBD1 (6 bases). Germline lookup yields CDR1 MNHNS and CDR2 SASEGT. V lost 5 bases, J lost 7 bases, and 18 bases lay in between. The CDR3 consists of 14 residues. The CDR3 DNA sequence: TGTGCCAGCAGTCCTGGGGACACCCCGGGTGAGCAGTACTTC. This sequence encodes CASSPGDTPGEQYF.

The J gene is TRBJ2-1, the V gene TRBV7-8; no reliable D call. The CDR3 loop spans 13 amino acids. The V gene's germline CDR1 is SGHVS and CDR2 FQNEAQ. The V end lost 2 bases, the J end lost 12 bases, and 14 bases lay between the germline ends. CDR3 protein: CASSLPSRPWQFF. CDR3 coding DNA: TGTGCCAGCAGCTTACCTAGTAGGCCCTGGCAGTTCTTC.

CDR3 bases: TGCAGTGCTGGGGCGGAAAGGGAGCAGTACTTC. Its translation: CSAGAEREQYF. The V call is TRBV20-1, the J call TRBJ2-7, with D possibly matching TRBD1 (5 bases). CDR3 length: 11 residues. Germline-derived CDR1 and CDR2 are DFQATT and SNEGSKA (reference sequence). V was cut by 5 bases and J by 7 bases, with 12 bases left in between.

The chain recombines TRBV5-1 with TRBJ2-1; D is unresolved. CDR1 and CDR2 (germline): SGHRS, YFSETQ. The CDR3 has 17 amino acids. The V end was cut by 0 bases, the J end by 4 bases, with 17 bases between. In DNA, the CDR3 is TGCGCCAGCAGCTTGGTTTGGGCCCCCGACATATACAATGAGCAGTTCTTC. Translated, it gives CASSLVWAPDIYNEQFF.

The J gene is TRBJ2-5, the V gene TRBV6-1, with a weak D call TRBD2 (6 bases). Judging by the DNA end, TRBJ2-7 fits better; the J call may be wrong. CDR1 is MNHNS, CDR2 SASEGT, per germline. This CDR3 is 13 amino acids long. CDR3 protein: CASSVLAPYEQYF. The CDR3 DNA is TGTGCCAGCAGTGTACTAGCCCCCTACGAGCAGTACTTC.

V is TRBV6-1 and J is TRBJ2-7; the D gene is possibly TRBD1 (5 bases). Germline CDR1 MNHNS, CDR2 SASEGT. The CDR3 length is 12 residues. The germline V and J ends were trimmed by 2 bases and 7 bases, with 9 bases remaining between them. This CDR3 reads CASSESREEQYF. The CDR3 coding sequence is TGTGCCAGCAGTGAAAGCAGGGAAGAGCAGTACTTC.

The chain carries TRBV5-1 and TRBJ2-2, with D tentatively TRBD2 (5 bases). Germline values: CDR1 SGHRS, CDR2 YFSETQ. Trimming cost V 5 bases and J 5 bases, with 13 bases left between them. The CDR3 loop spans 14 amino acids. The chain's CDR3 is CASSNEGRTGELFF. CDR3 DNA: TGCGCCAGCAGTAACGAGGGTAGAACCGGGGAGCTGTTTTTT.